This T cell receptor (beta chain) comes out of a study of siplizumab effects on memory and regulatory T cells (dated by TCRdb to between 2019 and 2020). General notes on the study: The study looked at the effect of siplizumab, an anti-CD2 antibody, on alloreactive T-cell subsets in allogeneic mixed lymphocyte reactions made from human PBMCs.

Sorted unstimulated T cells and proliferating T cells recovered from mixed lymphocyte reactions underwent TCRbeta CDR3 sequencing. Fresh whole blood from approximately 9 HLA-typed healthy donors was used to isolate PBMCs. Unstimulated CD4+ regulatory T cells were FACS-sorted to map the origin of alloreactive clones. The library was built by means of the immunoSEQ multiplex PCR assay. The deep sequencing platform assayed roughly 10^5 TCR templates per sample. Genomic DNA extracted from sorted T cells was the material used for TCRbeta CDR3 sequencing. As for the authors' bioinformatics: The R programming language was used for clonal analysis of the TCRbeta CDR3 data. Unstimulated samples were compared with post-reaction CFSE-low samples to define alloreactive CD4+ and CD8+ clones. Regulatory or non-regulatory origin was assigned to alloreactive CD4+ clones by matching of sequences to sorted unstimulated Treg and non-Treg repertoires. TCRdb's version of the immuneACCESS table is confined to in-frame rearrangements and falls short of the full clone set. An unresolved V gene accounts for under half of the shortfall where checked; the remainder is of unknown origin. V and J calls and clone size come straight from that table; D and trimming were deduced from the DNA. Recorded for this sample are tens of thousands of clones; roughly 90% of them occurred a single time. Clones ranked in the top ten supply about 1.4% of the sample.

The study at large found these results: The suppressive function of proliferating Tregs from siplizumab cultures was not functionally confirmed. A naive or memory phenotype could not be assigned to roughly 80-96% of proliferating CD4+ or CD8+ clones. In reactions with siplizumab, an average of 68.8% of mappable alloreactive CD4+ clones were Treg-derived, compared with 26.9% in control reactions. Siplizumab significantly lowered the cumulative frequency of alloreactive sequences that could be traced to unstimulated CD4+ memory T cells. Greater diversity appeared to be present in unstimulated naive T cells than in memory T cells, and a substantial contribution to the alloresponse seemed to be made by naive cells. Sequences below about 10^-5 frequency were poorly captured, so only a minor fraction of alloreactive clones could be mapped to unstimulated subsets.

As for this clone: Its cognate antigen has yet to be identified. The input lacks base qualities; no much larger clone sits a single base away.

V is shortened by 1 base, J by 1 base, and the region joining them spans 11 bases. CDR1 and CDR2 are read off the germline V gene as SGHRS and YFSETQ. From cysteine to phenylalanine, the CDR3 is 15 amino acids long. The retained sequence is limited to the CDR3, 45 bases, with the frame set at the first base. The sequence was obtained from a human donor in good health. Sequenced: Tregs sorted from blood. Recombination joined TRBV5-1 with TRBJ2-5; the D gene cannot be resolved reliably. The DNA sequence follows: TGCGCCAGCAGCTTGCCTGCCGCCATCCAAGAGACCCAGTACTTC. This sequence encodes CASSLPAAIQETQYF.